The 15 T cell receptor beta chains below come from one sample, sequenced in a study of blood T cell repertoires in COVID-19. Sequencing used immunoSEQ multiplex PCR; TCRdb keeps in-frame clones, though not all of them. The table has almost 400,000 clones, roughly 88% seen once. Sample: PBMCs or T cells enriched from blood (not recorded which). The source of these receptors is a woman in her 30s with acute COVID-19.

This rearrangement joins TRBV7-8 to TRBJ2-1; D remains unclear. CDR1 is SGHVS and CDR2 is FQNEAQ in the germline V gene. The ends were cut back, 5 bases at V and 2 bases at J, with 10 bases in the middle. The CDR3 sequence is 14 residues long. As DNA, the CDR3 is TGTGCCAGCAGCCGAAGGCTAGCCTACAATGAGCAGTTCTTC. The encoded protein is CASSRRLAYNEQFF.

This clone appeared a single time. The chain employs TRBV27 and TRBJ2-7, with 7 bases that match TRBD1. The germline gives CDR1 MNHEY, CDR2 SMNVEV (reference sequence). The CDR3 runs 15 residues. After removal of 8 bases from V and 2 bases from J, the junction contained 12 bases not matched to a gene. The CDR3 loop is CASRLQEDRPYEQYF. The CDR3 DNA is TGTGCCAGCCGCCTACAGGAGGACAGGCCCTACGAGCAGTACTTC.

The chain recombines TRBV5-1 with TRBJ1-2; 7 bases agree with TRBD1. The CDR3 contains 15 residues. J was trimmed by 2 bases and V by 3 bases; bases with no gene match: 7. The germline CDR1 and CDR2 sequences are SGHRS and YFSETQ. The CDR3, as DNA: TGCGCCAGCAGCTCCTGGACAGGAGGCAACTATGGCTACACCTTC. Protein product: CASSSWTGGNYGYTF.

CDR3 nucleotides: TGTGCCAGCAGCTTGGCCAACTCCCACTCTGGAAACACCATATATTTT. It translates to CASSLANSHSGNTIYF. The chain employs TRBV5-6 and TRBJ1-3, with D unresolved. The CDR3 sequence is 16 residues long. From germline, CDR1 is SGHDT and CDR2 YYEEEE. Trimming shortened V by 0 bases and J by 0 bases, and 10 bases separated the two germline ends.

This clone was observed a few times. V usage is TRBV9 and J usage is TRBJ2-1; 9 bases agree with TRBD2. There are 15 residues in the CDR3. V was pared by 0 bases and J by 6 bases, with 4 bases of the junction left unmatched. CDR1 is SGDLS and CDR2 is YYNGEE in the germline V gene. CDR3: CASSVESGGPNEQFF. The DNA of the CDR3 is TGTGCCAGCAGCGTAGAAAGCGGGGGGCCCAATGAGCAGTTCTTC. The full variable domain, with the rest looked up from reference TRBV9 and TRBJ2-1, is DSGVTQTPKHLITATGQRVTLRCSPRSGDLSVYWYQQSLDQGLQFLIQYYNGEERAKGNILERFSAQQFPDLHSELNLSSLELGDSALYFCASSVESGGPNEQFFGPGTRLTVL.

The rearrangement joins TRBV7-3 to TRBJ2-1; TRBD2 is a possible D gene (5 bases). In germline, CDR1 is SGHTA, CDR2 FQGTGA. This CDR3 contains 15 residues. V was shortened by 3 bases and J by 4 bases, with 13 bases between the two germline ends. The CDR3 spells CASSFTRSTYNEQFF. CDR3 bases: TGTGCCAGCAGCTTTACTAGGTCCACGTACAATGAGCAGTTCTTC. Together with reference TRBV7-3 and TRBJ2-1, the CDR3 gives the full variable domain: GAGVSQTPSNKVTEKGKYVELRCDPISGHTALYWYRQSLGQGPEFLIYFQGTGAADDSGLPNDRFFAVRPEGSVSTLKIQRTERGDSAVYLCASSFTRSTYNEQFFGPGTRLTVL.

This chain links TRBV9 with TRBJ2-7, with 7 nucleotides matching TRBD1. The CDR3 loop spans 14 amino acids. Trimming at V came to 3 bases and at J to 2 bases, leaving 5 bases not matched to a gene. Looked up from germline, CDR1 is SGDLS and CDR2 is YYNGEE. CDR3 sequence (DNA): TGTGCCAGCAGCGCCGGGGACAGCCCCTACGAGCAGTACTTC. This encodes CASSAGDSPYEQYF.

J is TRBJ1-2 and V is TRBV18; D gene ambiguous. Trimming took 2 bases from V and 4 from J, leaving 11 bases between them. The CDR3 length is 14 residues. The germline CDR1 and CDR2 sequences are KGHSH and LQKENI. In DNA, the CDR3 is TGTGCCAGCTCACCAGGGCAGGTCCTCTATGGCTACACCTTC. Protein: CASSPGQVLYGYTF.

The chain uses TRBV19 and TRBJ1-2; possible D gene TRBD1, 5 bases. V gave up 7 bases and J gave up 9 bases, with 15 bases separating them. Germline assignment: CDR1 LNHDA and CDR2 SQIVND (reference sequence). The CDR3 covers 12 residues. As DNA, the CDR3 is TGTGCCAGTAATTCAGGGACTTATCGCTACACCTTC. As protein: CASNSGTYRYTF.

J is TRBJ2-1 and V is TRBV6-5; 7 nucleotides line up with TRBD1. V dropped 6 bases and J dropped 6; count of bases not matched to a gene: 8. Germline loops: CDR1 MNHEY, CDR2 SVGAGI. CDR3 length: 14 residues. CDR3 region: CASRLYPGGNEQFF. DNA for the CDR3: TGTGCCAGCAGACTATACCCAGGGGGCAATGAGCAGTTCTTC.

The chain is built from TRBV3-1 (or the pseudogene TRBV3-2) and TRBJ1-5, with unresolved D. This CDR3 region has 13 residues. Germline CDR1 LGHDT, CDR2 YNNKEL (reference sequence). Trimming took 0 bases from V and 5 from J, leaving 5 bases between them. The DNA of the CDR3 is TGTGCCAGCAGCCAAGAAGGAGATCAGCCCCAGCATTTT. It specifies CASSQEGDQPQHF.

Points on this clone: This CDR3 is also generated by other DNA sequences in the sample. The chain uses TRBV7-2 and TRBJ1-3; D not resolved. This CDR3 comprises 15 residues. V was pared by 1 base and J by 0 bases, with 7 bases between. Germline CDR1 is SGHTA and CDR2 is FQGNSA. CDR3 region: CASSLDRVSGNTIYF. DNA for the CDR3: TGTGCCAGCAGCTTAGACCGAGTCTCTGGAAACACCATATATTTT.

The chain carries TRBV24-1 and TRBJ2-2; D perhaps matches TRBD1 (5 bases). The CDR3 totals 14 residues. V was pared by 6 bases and J by 8 bases, with 15 bases between. CDR1 and CDR2 (germline): KGHDR, SFDVKD. The CDR3: CATSLGQGSGELFF. The CDR3 DNA is TGTGCCACCAGTCTCGGGCAGGGTTCGGGGGAGCTGTTTTTT.

Of note for this clone: One end of the junction varies from germline; a read error may be responsible. The chain uses TRBV5-1 and TRBJ2-7, with 8 bases lining up with TRBD1. The CDR3 length is 15 residues. Germline V gene sequence: CDR1 SGHRS, CDR2 YFSETQ. The CDR3 nucleotides are TGCGCCAGAAGCTTGGGAAGACAGGGGAAGAACGAGCAGTACTTC. Protein product: CARSLGRQGKNEQYF. The full variable domain, rest sourced from reference TRBV5-1 and TRBJ2-7, is KAGVTQTPRYLIKTRGQQVTLSCSPISGHRSVSWYQQTPGQGLQFLFEYFSETQRNKGNFPGRFSGRQFSNSRSEMNVSTLELGDSALYLCARSLGRQGKNEQYFGPGTRLTVT.

The chain joins TRBV10-3 to TRBJ2-5; the D gene is possibly TRBD1 (6 bases). The CDR3 has 12 residues. Per germline, CDR1 ENHRY and CDR2 SYGVKD. V shed 9 bases and J shed 5 bases, with 13 bases lying between them. CDR3 sequence reads: CAISQGLETQYF. CDR3 nucleotides: TGTGCCATTTCTCAGGGGCTCGAGACCCAGTACTTC.